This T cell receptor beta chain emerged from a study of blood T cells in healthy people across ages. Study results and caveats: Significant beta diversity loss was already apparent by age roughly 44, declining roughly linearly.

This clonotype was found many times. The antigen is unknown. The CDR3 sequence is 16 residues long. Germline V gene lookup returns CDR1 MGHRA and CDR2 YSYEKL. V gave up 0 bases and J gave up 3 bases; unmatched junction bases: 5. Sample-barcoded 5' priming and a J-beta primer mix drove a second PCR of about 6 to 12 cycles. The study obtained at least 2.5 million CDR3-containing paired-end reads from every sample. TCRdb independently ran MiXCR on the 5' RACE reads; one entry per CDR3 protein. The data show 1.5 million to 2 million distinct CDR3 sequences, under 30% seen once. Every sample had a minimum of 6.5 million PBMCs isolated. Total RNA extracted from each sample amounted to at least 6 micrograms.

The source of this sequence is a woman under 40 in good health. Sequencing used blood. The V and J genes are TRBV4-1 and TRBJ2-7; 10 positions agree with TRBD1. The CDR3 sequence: CASSQEGDRGLYEQYF. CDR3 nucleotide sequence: TGCGCCAGCAGCCAAGAGGGGGACAGGGGACTCTACGAGCAGTACTTC.